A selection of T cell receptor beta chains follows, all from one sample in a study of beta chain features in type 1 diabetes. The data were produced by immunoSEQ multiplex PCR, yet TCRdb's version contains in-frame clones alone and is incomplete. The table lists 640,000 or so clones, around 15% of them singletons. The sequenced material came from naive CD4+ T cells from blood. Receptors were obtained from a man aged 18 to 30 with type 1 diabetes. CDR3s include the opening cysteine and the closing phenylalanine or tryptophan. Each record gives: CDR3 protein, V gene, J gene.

CDR3: CASSLGAINTGELFF
V: TRBV5-1
J: TRBJ2-2

CDR3: CASRNSTYGYTF
V: TRBV11-1
J: TRBJ1-2

CDR3: CASGRDSLSEQYF
V: TRBV4-3
J: TRBJ2-7

CDR3: CAWSYGGAETQYF
V: TRBV30
J: TRBJ2-5

CDR3: CASREETNYGYTF
V: TRBV6-5
J: TRBJ1-2

CDR3: CAWSVAEETQYF
V: TRBV30
J: TRBJ2-5

CDR3: CASSLRGPGTDTQYF
V: TRBV7-2
J: TRBJ2-3

CDR3: CASSRTSGTGYEAFF
V: TRBV5-1
J: TRBJ1-1

CDR3: CASSSPDKAQHF
V: TRBV28
J: TRBJ1-5

CDR3: CASSLGGWSNQPQHF
V: TRBV28
J: TRBJ1-5

CDR3: CASSPRQGLAQYF
V: TRBV13
J: TRBJ2-3

CDR3: CSGGDRTGTALRNTQYF
V: TRBV29-1
J: TRBJ2-3

CDR3: CAWTGEQETQYF
V: TRBV30
J: TRBJ2-5

CDR3: CAWKSSQETQYF
V: TRBV30
J: TRBJ2-5

CDR3: CASSFLAGGEETQYF
V: TRBV27
J: TRBJ2-5

CDR3: CASRKDPYGYTF
V: TRBV5-1
J: TRBJ1-2

CDR3: CASSLGGTNTGELFF
V: TRBV28
J: TRBJ2-2

CDR3: CASSLDRGRREQYF
V: TRBV4-1
J: TRBJ2-7

CDR3: CSVIGLAQETQYF
V: TRBV29-1
J: TRBJ2-5

CDR3: CAWSVPGTVFTEAFF
V: TRBV30
J: TRBJ1-1

CDR3: CASSAPGQGASSYEQYF
V: TRBV6-4
J: TRBJ2-7

CDR3: CASSDDQNYAGSHGEQYF
V: TRBV6-1
J: TRBJ2-7

CDR3: CASSPRQGRGYTEAFF
V: TRBV5-6
J: TRBJ1-1

CDR3: CASSFGTGTYNEQFF
V: TRBV5-4
J: TRBJ2-1

CDR3: CASSLVTSGVSYEQYF
V: TRBV5-1
J: TRBJ2-7

CDR3: CAWSVQGYEQYF
V: TRBV30
J: TRBJ2-7

CDR3: CASSPRDRGRYTF
V: TRBV7-2
J: TRBJ1-2